This TCR beta chain was retrieved from a study of shared clonotypes between healthy human individuals. General observations from the study: Even with large depth, rarefaction showed that sorted-subset sequencing was incomplete. In this cohort, only blood was sampled, and tissue repertoires likely differ. Clonotypes that were shared across four donors made up around 4.6% of naive CD4 clonotypes.

Worth noting for this clone: Its antigen is currently unknown.

Trimming took off 4 bases at V and 2 bases at J, with 9 bases between the two ends. The CDR3 covers 13 residues. The germline gives CDR1 SGHNT, CDR2 YENEEA. Generated by immunoSEQ multiplex PCR, the TCRdb table keeps only in-frame clones and is missing some. The table lists over 850,000 clones, around 78% of them singletons. The chain uses TRBV11-3 and TRBJ2-7, with no clear D. Specimen: memory CD4+ T cells from PBMCs. Regarding subset: CD45RA-negative fraction. The TCR was taken from a man younger than 30 in good health. Some clones in this sample may be carry-over from other donors' samples. As DNA, the CDR3 is TGTGCCAGCAGCTACACCCCAGCCTACGAGCAGTACTTC. Translated: CASSYTPAYEQYF.